These T cell receptor beta chains were read from a single sample in a study of T-cell reconstitution after alpha-beta-depleted transplantation in children. From the PCR reads, TCRdb called clonotypes with MiXCR, one entry per CDR3 protein. Of roughly 590,000 distinct CDR3 sequences detected, roughly 15% appear once; the ten largest clones hold 1.1%. The material sequenced was PBMCs from the stem cell graft donor, taken from the stem cell graft. The receptors were sampled from a human donor who donated a stem cell graft to a child with acute myeloid leukemia. The CDR3 runs from the conserved cysteine through the conserved F or W. D genes are given only for firm matches. Clone size is not always given. Where it is, it says once, few, many or a class for expanded clones.

-,TRBJ2-1,few,14,TRBV12-3/TRBV12-4,CASSGRGQHNEQFF,TGTGCCAGCAGTGGCCGAGGACAGCACAATGAGCAGTTCTTC
TRBD1,TRBJ1-1,many,17,TRBV12-3/TRBV12-4,CASSSGDRAVVNTEAFF,TGTGCCAGCAGCTCAGGGGACAGGGCAGTGGTAAACACTGAAGCTTTCTTT
TRBD1,TRBJ1-1,many,16,TRBV20-1,CSARDLTGGGGTEAFF,TGCAGTGCTAGAGATCTAACAGGGGGAGGAGGCACTGAAGCTTTCTTT
-,TRBJ2-2,many,16,TRBV20-1,CSASHTGTLNTGELFF,TGCAGTGCTAGTCACACCGGGACACTGAACACCGGGGAGCTGTTTTTT
TRBD1,TRBJ1-2,-,15,TRBV5-1,CASSLEGTGYFGYTF,TGCGCCAGCAGCTTGGAGGGGACAGGCTATTTTGGCTACACCTTC
-,TRBJ1-4,-,18,TRBV3-1,CASSQDWGAGAKGEKLFF,TGTGCCAGCAGCCAAGATTGGGGGGCAGGGGCGAAAGGAGAAAAACTGTTTTTT
-,TRBJ1-3,few,15,TRBV27,CASSSGFSSGNTIYF,TGTGCCAGCAGTTCCGGGTTCAGCTCTGGAAACACCATATATTTT
-,TRBJ2-3,many,15,TRBV29-1,CSVVLATTSTDTQYF,TGCAGCGTAGTGCTAGCTACCACTAGCACAGATACGCAGTATTTT
TRBD2,TRBJ2-3,-,18,TRBV27,CASSRIPGGLEGTDTQYF,TGTGCCAGCAGTCGTATCCCGGGGGGGCTTGAGGGCACAGATACGCAGTATTTT
-,TRBJ1-6,many,14,TRBV7-3,CASSLDGYNSPLHF,TGTGCCAGCAGCTTAGACGGTTATAATTCACCCCTCCACTTT
TRBD1,TRBJ2-2,many,14,TRBV20-1,CSARWAGGTGELFF,TGCAGTGCTAGATGGGCAGGGGGCACCGGGGAGCTGTTTTTT
TRBD2,TRBJ2-5,many,13,TRBV20-1,CSVRRGGQETQYF,TGCAGTGTCCGGCGGGGGGGCCAAGAGACCCAGTACTTC
-,TRBJ1-1,-,13,TRBV16,CASTWDLNTEAFF,TGTGCCAGCACCTGGGATTTGAACACTGAAGCTTTCTTT
TRBD1,TRBJ1-1,few,16,TRBV7-2,CASSLGTGTGRMEAFF,TGTGCCAGCAGCTTAGGGACCGGGACAGGTCGGATGGAAGCTTTCTTT
TRBD1,TRBJ1-4,many,12,TRBV7-2,CASSSQGEKLFF,TGTGCCAGCAGCTCACAGGGGGAAAAACTGTTTTTT
TRBD1,TRBJ1-4,-,15,TRBV12-3/TRBV12-4,CASSTGGAEGEKLFF,TGTGCCAGCAGTACAGGGGGCGCGGAGGGTGAAAAACTGTTTTTT
TRBD1,TRBJ2-2,few,14,TRBV29-1,CSAEEGANTGELFF,TGCAGCGCCGAAGAGGGGGCTAACACCGGGGAGCTGTTTTTT
TRBD2,TRBJ2-3,many,17,TRBV12-3/TRBV12-4,CASSILSGSQGTDTQYF,TGTGCCAGCAGTATCCTTAGCGGGTCGCAGGGCACAGATACGCAGTATTTT
TRBD2,TRBJ2-1,few,17,TRBV24-1,CATSDQRRGGEYNEQFF,TGTGCCACCAGTGATCAAAGACGGGGGGGAGAATACAATGAGCAGTTCTTC
TRBD1,TRBJ1-5,many,17,TRBV20-1,CSADRGPPEYGNQPQHF,TGCAGTGCTGACAGGGGGCCACCCGAGTACGGCAATCAGCCCCAGCATTTT
TRBD2,TRBJ2-3,many,16,TRBV10-3,CAISEGAGWEADTQYF,TGTGCCATCAGTGAAGGAGCGGGGTGGGAAGCAGATACGCAGTATTTT
-,TRBJ2-3,few,16,TRBV7-2,CASSLRRQGRTDTQYF,TGTGCCAGCAGCTTACGCCGCCAGGGTCGCACAGATACGCAGTATTTT
-,TRBJ1-1,many,14,TRBV20-1,CSAREGGSNTEAFF,TGCAGTGCTAGAGAGGGTGGGTCGAACACTGAAGCTTTCTTT
-,TRBJ1-5,many,13,TRBV20-1,CSAKERGNQPQHF,TGCAGTGCTAAAGAGAGAGGCAATCAGCCCCAGCATTTT
TRBD2,TRBJ2-5,-,15,TRBV7-9,CASSPPGLGWETQYF,TGTGCCAGCAGCCCGCCGGGACTAGGCTGGGAGACCCAGTACTTC
TRBD2,TRBJ2-4,many,14,TRBV20-1,CSAGQRGGASIQYF,TGCAGTGCAGGACAGCGGGGGGGCGCGAGCATTCAGTACTTC
-,TRBJ2-5,many,13,TRBV27,CASSLIGQETQYF,TGTGCCAGCAGTTTGATTGGCCAAGAGACCCAGTACTTC
TRBD2,TRBJ2-1,-,16,TRBV5-5,CASSLVVSGGHNEQFF,TGTGCCAGCAGCTTGGTCGTTAGCGGGGGCCACAATGAGCAGTTCTTC
-,TRBJ1-1,-,12,TRBV11-3,CASSTRGTEAFF,TGTGCCAGCAGTACGAGAGGAACTGAAGCTTTCTTT
-,TRBJ1-2,few,16,TRBV7-9,CASSPQRSDLNYGYTF,TGTGCCAGCAGCCCCCAGAGGTCAGACCTTAACTATGGCTACACCTTC
-,TRBJ1-1,-,15,TRBV27,CASSARGFPRAEAFF,TGTGCCAGCAGTGCGCGCGGGTTTCCTCGCGCTGAAGCTTTCTTT
-,TRBJ2-1,many,14,TRBV5-6,CASSLETRLNEQFF,TGTGCCAGCAGCTTGGAAACTCGACTGAATGAGCAGTTCTTC
-,TRBJ1-5,-,15,TRBV18,CASSLSRASNQPQHF,TGTGCCAGCTCCCTTAGTCGGGCCAGCAATCAGCCCCAGCATTTT
-,TRBJ2-6,few,14,TRBV5-1,CASSPPSGANVLTF,TGCGCCAGCAGCCCCCCCTCTGGGGCCAACGTCCTGACTTTC
-,TRBJ1-2,many,13,TRBV5-1,CASSFSGSDGYTF,TGCGCCAGCAGCTTTTCAGGGAGTGATGGCTACACCTTC
-,TRBJ1-3,many,11,TRBV6-6,CASTRGNTIYF,TGTGCCAGCACACGAGGAAACACCATATATTTT
-,TRBJ1-5,many,14,TRBV28,CASRDRGSNQPQHF,TGTGCCAGCAGGGATAGGGGGTCAAATCAGCCCCAGCATTTT
TRBD1,TRBJ2-7,-,15,TRBV29-1,CSVEYEGQGQPEQYF,TGCAGCGTTGAATACGAAGGACAGGGGCAGCCAGAGCAGTACTTC
TRBD1,TRBJ2-7,-,13,TRBV12-3/TRBV12-4,CASSKGTVLLQYF,TGTGCCAGCAGCAAAGGGACAGTCTTGCTGCAGTACTTC
-,TRBJ1-6,-,15,TRBV20-1,CSASYRSTNNSPLHF,TGCAGTGCTAGTTACAGGAGCACCAATAATTCACCCCTCCACTTT
-,TRBJ1-2,many,15,TRBV5-1,CASSSFGAGLYGYTF,TGCGCCAGCAGCTCGTTCGGGGCAGGCCTCTATGGCTACACCTTC
-,TRBJ2-1,-,13,TRBV20-1,CSARDRLMGEQFF,TGCAGTGCTAGAGATCGCCTAATGGGTGAGCAGTTCTTC
-,TRBJ2-5,few,13,TRBV2,CASSESGPETQYF,TGTGCCAGCAGTGAGTCAGGACCAGAGACCCAGTACTTC
TRBD2,TRBJ2-1,-,13,TRBV27,CASTSGGAYEQFF,TGTGCCAGCACAAGCGGGGGGGCCTATGAGCAGTTCTTC
-,TRBJ2-5,few,14,TRBV12-3/TRBV12-4,CASRTTGNQETQYF,TGTGCCAGCAGGACCACAGGGAATCAAGAGACCCAGTACTTC
TRBD1,TRBJ1-2,few,14,TRBV15,CATSDRGLRYGYTF,TGTGCCACTTCGGACAGGGGACTTCGATATGGCTACACCTTC
-,TRBJ1-1,many,14,TRBV6-5,CASSYSTGGPEAFF,TGTGCCAGCAGTTACAGTACGGGGGGCCCTGAAGCTTTCTTT
TRBD1,TRBJ1-2,-,13,TRBV20-1,CSAREDRAEGYTF,TGCAGTGCTAGAGAGGACAGGGCAGAAGGCTACACCTTC
TRBD1,TRBJ1-6,many,15,TRBV20-1,CSARERTGNNSPLHF,TGCAGTGCTAGAGAGCGGACAGGGAATAATTCACCCCTCCACTTT
TRBD2,TRBJ2-1,many,15,TRBV27,CASSFSGTRHNEQFF,TGTGCCAGCAGTTTTTCCGGGACTAGACACAATGAGCAGTTCTTC
TRBD1,TRBJ2-7,many,15,TRBV20-1,CSARAVDRGPYEQYF,TGCAGTGCTAGAGCCGTCGACAGGGGCCCCTACGAGCAGTACTTC
TRBD1,TRBJ2-1,-,13,TRBV5-1,CASSWTGDNEQFF,TGCGCCAGCAGCTGGACAGGGGACAATGAGCAGTTCTTC
-,TRBJ2-7,many,14,TRBV7-2,CASSQRTGSYEQYF,TGTGCCAGCAGTCAACGGACGGGGTCCTACGAGCAGTACTTC
TRBD1,TRBJ1-5,-,15,TRBV7-9,CASSLDGTDYQPQHF,TGTGCCAGCAGCCTCGACGGGACAGACTATCAGCCCCAGCATTTT
-,TRBJ1-4,many,14,TRBV7-2,CASSLEQFSEKLFF,TGTGCCAGCAGCTTAGAACAGTTTAGTGAAAAACTGTTTTTT
-,TRBJ2-1,many,15,TRBV7-9,CASSPPGSSYNEQFF,TGTGCCAGCAGCCCCCCAGGGAGCTCCTACAATGAGCAGTTCTTC
TRBD2,TRBJ2-1,-,17,TRBV20-1,CCARDTGLAGTYNEQFF,TGCTGTGCTAGAGATACGGGACTAGCGGGAACCTACAATGAGCAGTTCTTC